This T cell receptor (beta chain) was identified in a study of T cells in tuberculosis. Study-wide context: A South African cohort included IGRA-negative adolescents, latently infected IGRA-positive adolescents and adults with active tuberculosis. Broader study findings: GMM-specific TCRs were nearer to active tuberculosis alpha repertoires, suggesting expansion. Shorter CDR3-alpha in active tuberculosis partly drove smaller distances.

This clone was observed a single time. Antigen: not known. Noted time point: new active TB diagnosis, blood taken before or within 7 days of starting treatment. On average about 100,000 T cells per donor were immunosequenced. Using immunoSEQ multiplex PCR, the repertoire was profiled, and TCRdb retains in-frame clones only, with some absent. The sample shows about 34,000 clones, under 95% of them seen only once. The CDR3 loop spans 14 amino acids. CDR1 SGHDT and CDR2 YYEEEE come from the germline V gene. The V segment lost 4 bases and the J segment 7 bases; nucleotides outside the gene matches: 5. The sample was PBMCs, taken at tuberculosis diagnosis. The rearrangement joins TRBV5-6 to TRBJ2-1, with 10 bases lining up with TRBD1. This sequence originates from an adult with tuberculosis. Written as DNA, the CDR3 is TGTGCCAGCAGCCACTGGACAGGGGGGAATGAGCAGTTCTTC. It specifies CASSHWTGGNEQFF. Full variable domain (missing parts from reference TRBV5-6 and TRBJ2-1): DAGVTQSPTHLIKTRGQQVTLRCSPKSGHDTVSWYQQALGQGPQFIFQYYEEEERQRGNFPDRFSGHQFPNYSSELNVNALLLGDSALYLCASSHWTGGNEQFFGPGTRLTVL.